This record concerns one TCR beta chain sequence. Its antigen is currently not known. The data were taken from a study of monozygotic twins with inflammatory bowel disease (dated by TCRdb to between 2017 and 2020). Background for the entire study: In total, some 30 monozygotic twin pairs made up the full study: 19 Danish pairs, all IBD-discordant, plus nine German pairs, of which four were IBD-concordant and five were IBD-discordant. The search for disease-associated traits relied mainly on comparing, within discordant pairs, IBD patients with their genetically identical healthy co-twins. Each individual had, on average, about 151 000 unique TCRalpha sequences and 181 000 unique TCRbeta sequences available for analysis. Overall results and qualifications from the work: No difference in repertoire similarity was observed between concordant and discordant twins, possibly owing to limited statistical power. Fewer clonotypes were shared with other individuals by IBD patients than by healthy twins, most markedly in patients showing signs of disease activity. Because patients were on differing immunosuppressive treatments, the repertoires may have picked up extra background noise and inter-individual variability. The results gave no support for a single strong signal or clonotype linked to IBD. Distinction between different T cell subtypes could not be achieved in the analysis. Measured by the inverse Simpson index, TCRbeta repertoire diversity was lower in IBD patients than in their healthy co-twins.

Libraries were built with 5' RACE. Preparation of each TCR library used about 3,200 ng of total RNA. For each sample, cDNA synthesis with SMARTScribe reverse transcriptase was split into eight separate reactions. During cDNA synthesis, template switching introduced unique molecular identifiers that contained a 6-nucleotide sample barcode. TCRalpha and TCRbeta cDNA was amplified by two nested PCRs of 16 and 9 cycles, with bead purification after each PCR. Before amplification, the cDNA was both treated with uracil DNA-glycosylase and purified with the QIAquick PCR purification kit. The second PCR added Illumina TruSeq-compatible adapters along with sample-specific barcodes. Library quality and concentration were assessed using TapeStation and Qubit, and 5 ng of each library was pooled. Sequencing of the pooled libraries was done on an Illumina HiSeq2500 single-index Rapid Run using custom sequencing primers and 2 x 100 bp reads. On the study's bioinformatics: MiGEC version 1.2.6 was used for UMI-based consensus assembly, which corrected PCR and sequencing errors. MiXCR version 2.1.1 was used to carry out V(D)J alignment, clonotype assembly and CDR3 extraction. Gene usage, clonotype sharing and MAIT/NKT TCR abundance were normalised by analysing the top 1000, 10 000 and 20 000 clonotypes per sample. Diversity was computed as the inverse Simpson index with the vegan R package after downsampling to 27 000 UMIs. Statistical testing used paired Mann-Whitney U tests on the discordant twin pairs and applied Benjamini-Hochberg correction for multiple testing. TCRdb reprocessed the reads and assigns one entry to each CDR3 protein sequence, leaving out DNA. Clone size and V and J calls follow TCRdb, not the original study. The table for this sample records 350,000 to 500,000 distinct CDR3 sequences. 2% to 2.5% of the sample rests with the top ten.

From each donor, a roughly 2.5 ml peripheral blood sample was collected into PAXgene tubes and stored at -80 degrees C. Without any T cell sorting, total RNA was extracted from whole blood using the PAXgene blood miRNA kit on an automated QIAcube. Deep TCRalpha and TCRbeta repertoire profiling with unique molecular barcoding was performed on peripheral blood of monozygotic twin pairs concordant or discordant for inflammatory bowel disease. Smoking habits were recorded for all twin pairs, with individuals classified as current, former or never smokers. Its CDR3 holds 15 amino acids, cysteine through phenylalanine. The DNA is unrecorded. Via the germline V gene, CDR1 is MDHEN and CDR2 SYDVKM.

The V and J genes are TRBV28 and TRBJ2-7; TCRdb names TRBD2, which stays unverified in the absence of DNA. This TCR came from a human donor with ulcerative colitis or Crohn's disease, or a healthy co-twin of an affected twin (not recorded which). Sequencing used blood. The CDR3 loop reads CASILAGGNNYEQYF.